The next 2 T cell receptor beta chains were all read from a single sample in a study of yellow fever vaccine responses in identical twins. TCRdb itself ran the RT-PCR reads through MiXCR, one entry per CDR3 protein. The sample consists of about 23,000 distinct CDR3 sequences, around 77% of them appearing once. The sample here was T cells from blood (PBMCs), unsorted or a sorted subset (not recorded which), taken before or after yellow fever vaccination (not recorded which). The receptors here all came from a woman aged 18-29 years who received the yellow fever vaccine.

The genes are TRBV20-1 and TRBJ2-6, with D possibly TRBD1 on 5 matching bases. The CDR3 is 14 amino acids. Germline V gene sequence: CDR1 DFQATT, CDR2 SNEGSKA (reference sequence). The germline V and J ends were trimmed by 2 bases and 5 bases, with 10 bases remaining between them. The CDR3 DNA follows: TGCAGTGCTAGACAGGGTGGCTGGGCCAACGTCCTGACTTTC. Its translation is CSARQGGWANVLTF.

V is TRBV9 and J is TRBJ2-3; D possibly corresponds to TRBD2 (6 bases). This CDR3 has 15 amino acids. From germline, CDR1 is SGDLS and CDR2 YYNGEE. Trimming took 2 bases from V and 2 from J, leaving 12 bases between them. Written as DNA, the CDR3 is TGTGCCAGCAGCGTTTTGGAGGGGTCCACAGATACGCAGTATTTT. Translation: CASSVLEGSTDTQYF.